This TCR beta chain appears in the sequencing data of a study of T cells in localized non-small cell lung cancer. The V gene's germline CDR1 is LGHNT and CDR2 FRNRAP. The CDR3 spans 14 residues. V lost 1 base and J 1 base, leaving 7 bases between the germline ends. TCRdb's copy holds only in-frame clones and misses some; the assay was immunoSEQ multiplex PCR. This sample has more than 2,500 clones; roughly 45% occur once, and the top ten carry around 15%. Sample: lung tumor tissue, taken before any cancer treatment. The TCR was taken from a woman aged 35 to 70 with stage II squamous cell lung carcinoma. The rearrangement joins TRBV12-5 to TRBJ1-1; D not certain. CDR3 coding DNA: TGTGCTAGTGGTTTGGGACATTCGAACACTGAAGCTTTCTTT. Translating gives CASGLGHSNTEAFF.